This T cell receptor beta chain was obtained from a study of graft-versus-host responses after intestinal transplantation. Study in general: Isolated intestinal, liver-intestinal, or multivisceral transplants had been given to the recipients.

Generated by immunoSEQ multiplex PCR, the TCRdb table keeps only in-frame clones and is missing some. The sample consists of about 130,000 clones, about 92% of them appearing once. Between the trimmed V and J ends, which lost 0 bases and 5 bases, there was a span of 14 bases. Germline values: CDR1 SGHDT, CDR2 YYEEEE. The CDR3 covers 15 residues. Study-level findings and limits: Researchers found GvH clones in recipient marrow, and some showed up first in ileum or blood. The highest levels of circulating GvH clones went along with early declines in HvG clones after transplant.

To note about this clone: Antigen: not known.

The sequence came from a human donor who received an intestinal transplant. The gene calls are TRBV5-6 and TRBJ1-1; D is possibly TRBD1 (5 bases). The material sequenced was unstimulated CD4+ T cells sorted from spleen or lymph node cells, taken before intestinal transplant. CDR3 protein: CASSLVGGRETEAFF. The CDR3 DNA follows: TGTGCCAGCAGCTTGGTTGGGGGTAGGGAAACTGAAGCTTTCTTT.